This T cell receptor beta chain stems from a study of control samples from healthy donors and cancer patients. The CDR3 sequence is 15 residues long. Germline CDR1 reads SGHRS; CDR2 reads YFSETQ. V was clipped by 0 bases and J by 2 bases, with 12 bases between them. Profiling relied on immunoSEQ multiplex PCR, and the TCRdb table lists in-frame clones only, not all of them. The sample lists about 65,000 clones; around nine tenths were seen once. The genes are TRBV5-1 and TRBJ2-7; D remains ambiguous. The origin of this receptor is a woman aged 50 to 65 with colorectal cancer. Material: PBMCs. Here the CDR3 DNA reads TGCGCCAGCAGCTTGGGGGAAACCAGAACCTACGAGCAGTACTTC. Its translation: CASSLGETRTYEQYF. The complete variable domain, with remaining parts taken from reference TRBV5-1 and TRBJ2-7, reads KAGVTQTPRYLIKTRGQQVTLSCSPISGHRSVSWYQQTPGQGLQFLFEYFSETQRNKGNFPGRFSGRQFSNSRSEMNVSTLELGDSALYLCASSLGETRTYEQYFGPGTRLTVT.